This TCR beta chain came from a study of human T cells and chemical hapten exposure. Time point given: patch test 1, 2 weeks after DPC sensitization. Treatment: therapeutic diphenylcyclopropenone sensitization with weekly scalp DPC. TCRdb re-called the RACE reads through MiXCR, storing one row per CDR3 protein. The top ten clones hold about 3.1% of a sample with approximately 70,000 distinct CDR3 sequences, 9.8% of them seen once. This specimen was whole blood, taken in connection with sensitization to the hapten diphenylcyclopropenone (DPC). The TCR comes from a woman aged 40 to 55 with alopecia areata. Some clones in this sample may be carry-over from other donors' samples.

CDR3 residues: CASSLMRQGVDKTQYF. CDR3 nucleotide sequence: TGTGCCAGCAGTTTAATGAGACAGGGGGTCGATAAGACCCAGTACTTC. V and J are TRBV28 and TRBJ2-5; 9 bases agree with TRBD1. The CDR3 length is 16 residues. V trimming: 2 bases; J trimming: 6 bases; junction bases outside the gene matches: 10. In germline, CDR1 is MDHEN, CDR2 SYDVKM.